The T cell receptor (beta chain) under discussion was sequenced for a study of CD8 T cells in Susac syndrome (dated by TCRdb to about 2019). Background on the whole study: The study used repertoire sequencing to test whether antigen drove CD8+ T cell activation and differentiation in Susac syndrome.

High-throughput TCR beta sequencing profiled peripheral blood CD8+ and CD4+ T cells from healthy donors, Susac syndrome patients and multiple sclerosis patients. The multiple sclerosis controls were treatment-naive patients whose relapsing-remitting disease, either stable or active, fulfilled the revised McDonald criteria. Bulk CD8+ and CD4+ T cells were purified by magnetic negative isolation, whereas CD8+ TEMRA cells were enriched by FACS. Blood was drawn into EDTA tubes, processed within 24 hours, and PBMCs were isolated by density gradient centrifugation. PBMCs intended for TCR sequencing were cryopreserved in liquid nitrogen and thawed later in a water bath at 37 degrees C. Purity of sorted or isolated CD4+, CD8+ and CD8+ TEMRA cells was at least 90%. RNA was extracted using the RNeasy kit, and roughly 0.5 to 1 microgram was reverse transcribed with random hexamers. The immunoSEQ multiplex PCR assay, which covers 54 Vbeta and 13 Jbeta segments, was used to amplify TCR beta CDR3 regions. To correct PCR amplification bias, a synthetic template baseline was used for both primer optimization and computational correction. In the authors' own workflow: Reads were annotated to V, D and J genes according to IMGT and were analyzed with immunoSEQ Analyzer, with only productive sequences retained. Clonality was calculated as one minus the Shannon entropy normalized by log2 of the number of productive unique sequences. Public and private clones were assessed among the 100 most prevalent clones of each patient and control. Susac-specific clones were defined as absent from healthy and MS cohorts, about 1,100 published viral clones and other ImmuneACCESS disease sequences. TCRdb itself trimmed the public reads at Q25 with fastp, ran MiXCR and retained productive beta chains. Rows merge per CDR3 protein into single entries with the most common DNA and genes. The V and J calls and clone size come from TCRdb's table, not from the authors' own analysis. A total of about 210,000 distinct CDR3 sequences appear in this sample, roughly 94% of them only once. About 0.08% of the sample lies in the top ten.

About this clonotype: This receptor's antigen is unknown. The record has no base qualities; no much larger clone is one base away.

What the research found in general, with its limitations: The study acknowledged that relatively few individuals were included in the TCR sequencing and HLA analysis.

V lost 1 base and J lost 3 bases; the stretch between them is 10 bases long. Including cysteine and phenylalanine, the CDR3 has 14 amino acids. Solely the CDR3 DNA is kept, with 42 bases framed from the first base. CDR1 and CDR2, per the germline V gene (reference sequence), are LGHDT and YNNKEL. The chain is made from TRBV3-1 and TRBJ2-7; the D gene is perhaps TRBD2, from 7 matching bases. The source material was CD4+ T cells from PBMCs. The TCR originated in a human donor with multiple sclerosis. The CDR3 region reads CASSQGGGGYEQYF. At the DNA level, the sequence is TGTGCCAGCAGCCAAGGGGGAGGGGGCTACGAGCAGTACTTC.